The rows below give T cell receptor beta chains drawn from one sample of a study of OX40 agonist ivuxolimab in advanced cancers. Libraries were prepared by immunoSEQ multiplex PCR; TCRdb keeps only in-frame clonotypes and omits some of them. Of approximately 90,000 clones in the sample, around 90% are singletons; the top ten hold approximately 9.3%. The sequenced sample was CD4+ or CD8+ T cells sorted from blood, obtained in a trial of the OX40 agonist ivuxolimab. The receptors derive from an adult with an advanced solid tumor such as melanoma, head and neck, liver or kidney cancer. CDR3s include the opening cysteine and the closing phenylalanine or tryptophan. A D gene is named only where the DNA matches it firmly. Size is omitted from some rows. Given values are once, few, many or a class for expanded clones.

d_gene	v_gene	abundance	len	j_gene	CDR3nt	CDR3aa
-	TRBV27	-	14	TRBJ1-1	TGTGCCAGCAGGACACGCCCCGGAGGCACTGAAGCTTTCTTT	CASRTRPGGTEAFF
TRBD2	TRBV28	-	16	TRBJ2-5	TGTGCCAGCAGTTTAGGGAGGAGCGGGATTACGGAGACCCAGTACTTC	CASSLGRSGITETQYF
-	TRBV9	-	15	TRBJ1-4	TGTGCCAGCAGCGTAGGATCAAGGGATAATGAAAAACTGTTTTTT	CASSVGSRDNEKLFF
-	TRBV7-2	few	13	TRBJ2-7	TGTGCCAGCAGCTTAGCGGGAGTTTACGAGCAGTACTTC	CASSLAGVYEQYF
-	TRBV7-6	-	14	TRBJ2-3	TGTGCCAGCAGCTCGGGGACCACAACAGATACGCAGTATTTT	CASSSGTTTDTQYF
-	TRBV15	-	15	TRBJ1-2	TGTGCCACCAGCAGAAACAGGGACTTTAACTATGGCTACACCTTC	CATSRNRDFNYGYTF
-	TRBV30	-	12	TRBJ2-7	TGTGCCTGGAGTCCCTTATCGGGACAGCAGTACTTC	CAWSPLSGQQYF
TRBD1	TRBV5-6	-	16	TRBJ2-2	TGTGCCAGCAGCTTGTTGGCACAGGGGGCCATCGGGGAGCTGTTTTTT	CASSLLAQGAIGELFF
-	TRBV6-1	-	15	TRBJ1-5	TGTGCCAGCAGTGATACCGGGCTGGGAAGTCAGCCCCAGCATTTT	CASSDTGLGSQPQHF
TRBD2	TRBV19	-	16	TRBJ2-1	TGTGCCAGTAGTATAGCTCTCTTCGGGACTAGCCTTGAGCAGTTCTTC	CASSIALFGTSLEQFF
TRBD1	TRBV19	once	14	TRBJ2-1	TGTGCCAGTAGCAGGGACAGGGGGCGGGATGAGCAGTTCTTC	CASSRDRGRDEQFF
TRBD2	TRBV13	-	15	TRBJ2-2	TGTGCCAGCAGCTTCGGACTAGCGGGAGCCGGGGAGCTGTTTTTT	CASSFGLAGAGELFF
TRBD2	TRBV18	-	14	TRBJ2-7	TGTGCCAGCTCACCACTAGCGGGACCTTACGAGCAGTACTTC	CASSPLAGPYEQYF
TRBD1	TRBV2	-	15	TRBJ1-5	TGTGCCAGCAGGGGACAGGGGGTAGGGAATCAGCCCCAGCATTTT	CASRGQGVGNQPQHF
-	TRBV2	-	14	TRBJ2-3	TGTGCCAGCAGTGAAGCGCTTCGTACAGATACGCAGTATTTT	CASSEALRTDTQYF
-	TRBV5-1	-	15	TRBJ1-2	TGCGCCAGCAGCTTGTGGGGAGACAGGACCTATGGCTACACCTTC	CASSLWGDRTYGYTF
-	TRBV6-6	-	15	TRBJ2-2	TGTGCCAGCAGTCCGCCCCGGGGGTACACCGGGGAGCTGTTTTTT	CASSPPRGYTGELFF
-	TRBV13	-	13	TRBJ2-1	TGTGCCACCACCGAGGGGGGATACAATGAGCAGTTCTTC	CATTEGGYNEQFF
-	TRBV27	-	16	TRBJ1-1	TGTGCCAGCAGTTCCAAGGGCCCTGTTGTAAACACTGAAGCTTTCTTT	CASSSKGPVVNTEAFF
TRBD2	TRBV11-3	once	16	TRBJ2-7	TGTGCCAGCAGCCGATGGGGAGGGTCTACTGGTTACGAGCAGTACTTC	CASSRWGGSTGYEQYF
TRBD1	TRBV6-6	-	15	TRBJ1-1	TGTGCCAGCAGTTACACAGGGGGCATAAGCACTGAAGCTTTCTTT	CASSYTGGISTEAFF
-	TRBV10-3	-	12	TRBJ2-7	TGTGCCACAGGGGAGACTAGCTACGAGCAGTACTTC	CATGETSYEQYF
TRBD2	TRBV6-5	-	15	TRBJ2-1	TGTGCCAGCAGTTATCTAGCGGGAGGAAAAAATGAGCAGTTCTTC	CASSYLAGGKNEQFF
TRBD1	TRBV19	-	15	TRBJ2-7	TGTGCCAGTAGTGGGGGGGACAGGGTCCGCTACGAGCAGTACTTC	CASSGGDRVRYEQYF
TRBD1	TRBV5-8	-	14	TRBJ2-4	TGTGCCAGCAGCGTAAGGGACAGCCCAAACATTCAGTACTTC	CASSVRDSPNIQYF
-	TRBV14	-	18	TRBJ2-2	TGTGCCAGCAGCCAAGATGTCACTAGCCGCTCAGACACCGGGGAGCTGTTTTTT	CASSQDVTSRSDTGELFF
-	TRBV30	-	14	TRBJ1-1	TGTGCCTGGAGTCAGGCAGGGCTGAACACTGAAGCTTTCTTT	CAWSQAGLNTEAFF
TRBD2	TRBV19	-	15	TRBJ2-7	TGTGCCAGTAGTCCCGGGACTAGCGGGCCCTACGAGCAGTACTTC	CASSPGTSGPYEQYF
TRBD2	TRBV6-1	-	14	TRBJ2-1	TGTGCCAGCATGGCGGGGGACTCCTACAATGAGCAGTTCTTC	CASMAGDSYNEQFF
TRBD1	TRBV9	-	17	TRBJ1-1	TGTGCCAGCAGCGTAGCTGAGACAGGGGTCATGAACACTGAAGCTTTCTTT	CASSVAETGVMNTEAFF
-	TRBV11-2	few	13	TRBJ1-1	TGTGCCAGCAGCTTATGGCGAGGCACTGAAGCTTTCTTT	CASSLWRGTEAFF
TRBD2	TRBV12-5	-	21	TRBJ2-2	TGTGCTAGTGGTTTGGTACCCGGTGGACTAGCGGGGGGTGGGCACACCGGGGAGCTGTTTTTT	CASGLVPGGLAGGGHTGELFF
TRBD1	TRBV28	-	15	TRBJ2-1	TGTGCCAGCAGTTTCGGACAGGGGGTTCAAAATGAGCAGTTCTTC	CASSFGQGVQNEQFF
-	TRBV4-1	-	16	TRBJ2-3	TGCGCCAGCAGCCACTACCAGGGGCCTAGCACAGATACGCAGTATTTT	CASSHYQGPSTDTQYF
TRBD1	TRBV5-6	-	13	TRBJ1-6	TGTGCCAGCAGCGGACAGGCGGATTCACCCCTCCACTTT	CASSGQADSPLHF
TRBD1	TRBV5-1	-	15	TRBJ1-6	TGCGCCAGCAGCTTGGAAAGACAGGGTTCAGCACCCCTCCACTTT	CASSLERQGSAPLHF
TRBD1	TRBV29-1	once	15	TRBJ2-7	TGCAGCGTCGAACAAAGTGACAGGGCGACCTACGAGCAGTACTTC	CSVEQSDRATYEQYF